This paragraph reports one TCR beta chain. The antigen is unknown. Trimming removed 1 base at V and 3 bases at J, with 10 bases between. This CDR3 region has 14 residues. From germline, CDR1 is SEHNR and CDR2 FQNEAQ (reference sequence). This entry belongs to a study of glioma-infiltrating T cells. Study-level points and caveats: Tissue and blood shared very few CDR3 sequences. A blood CDR3 motif signature was depleted in highly divergent patients. Above-expected tissue-blood divergence occurred in all gliomas, most in low-grade ones.

The iRepertoire nested amplicon-rescue multiplex PCR amplified TCR alpha and beta CDR3s from RNA. Input was about 85-450 ng of tissue mRNA or PBMC total RNA. In TCRdb, the multiplex PCR reads were re-called with MiXCR into one record per CDR3 protein. The sample holds more than 350,000 distinct CDR3 sequences, 41% seen once. What was sequenced was glioma tissue, nonneoplastic brain tissue, or PBMCs (not recorded which). The clonotype was recovered from a human donor with low-grade glioma or glioblastoma, undergoing nonglioma brain surgery, or in good health (not recorded which). The chain recombines TRBV7-9 with TRBJ2-7; D gene uncertain. DNA for the CDR3: TGTGCCAGCAGCTTAGGGCGGACGAACTACGAGCAGTACTTC. Translating gives CASSLGRTNYEQYF.